The sequence of this TCR beta chain was determined in a study of a mutant IDH1 vaccine in newly diagnosed glioma. Study background: Vaccines were first given 4-6 weeks after radiotherapy alone, or with temozolomide cycles.

The protocol was immunoSEQ multiplex PCR, while the TCRdb copy is restricted to in-frame clones and leaves out a portion. Found here are tens of thousands of clones, roughly 91% of them singletons; the top ten hold over 0.6%. Time point denoted: week 47, end of study. Doses comprised 300 ug of mutant IDH1 20-mer peptide each, plus topical imiquimod. The patients received vaccinations eight times, in weeks 1, 3, 5, 7, 11, 15, 19 and 23. Germline V lookup: CDR1 PRHDT, CDR2 FYEKMQ (reference sequence). The CDR3 runs 14 residues. The trim removed 5 bases at V and 4 bases at J, leaving 6 bases unmatched. On this clone itself: Its antigen is not identified.

The receptor comes from a woman between 45 and 60 years old with glioma. This chain joins TRBV13 and TRBJ2-7, with 9 positions matching TRBD1. Sequences were derived from PBMCs, sampled from a glioma patient whose treatment included an IDH1 peptide vaccine. The chain's CDR3 is CASSPGQGSYEQYF. The CDR3 coding sequence is TGTGCCAGCAGCCCTGGACAGGGGTCGTACGAGCAGTACTTC.